This T cell receptor beta chain appears in the sequencing data of a study of a mutant IDH1 vaccine in newly diagnosed glioma. Study-level information: All eight of the vaccinations patients received fell in weeks 1, 3, 5, 7, 11, 15, 19 and 23. There were roughly 60% males and approximately 38% females among treated patients, whose mean age was roughly 40 years. Pretreatment consisted of radiotherapy, temozolomide, or both, with most receiving both. Study-level results: Changes in top peripheral clonotypes did not appear linked to pseudoprogression.

The germline V gene has CDR1 DFQATT and CDR2 SNEGSKA (reference sequence). The CDR3 runs 11 residues. Trimming took 7 bases from V and 2 from J, leaving 8 bases between them. Clones were sequenced by immunoSEQ multiplex PCR, and TCRdb holds only the in-frame ones, with some missing. Of under 50,000 clones in the sample, approximately 90% were seen once. A remark on this clone: What it recognizes is unknown.

Time point in this sample: week 23, last vaccination. Mutant IDH1 20-mer peptide, at 300 ug, made up each vaccine dose, with topical imiquimod. The clonotype comes from a man over 45 with glioma. The sample consisted of PBMCs, taken from a glioma patient whose treatment included an IDH1 peptide vaccine. The V gene is TRBV20-1, the J gene TRBJ1-1, with D possibly TRBD1 on 5 matching bases. The CDR3 protein is CSVWDNTEAFF. The CDR3 coding sequence is TGCAGTGTGTGGGACAACACTGAAGCTTTCTTT.